This T cell receptor (beta chain) derives from a study of Ad26.COV2.S vaccination and SARS-CoV-2 variants. Study results and caveats: Greater spike-specific TCR breadth was seen in vaccine recipients than in placebo recipients.

CDR1 and CDR2 from the germline V gene are SEHNR and FQNEAQ (reference sequence). This CDR3 has 14 amino acids. V lost 2 bases and J lost 8, with 10 bases in between. This clone was observed a few times. Its antigen remains unknown. Libraries were prepared by immunoSEQ multiplex PCR; TCRdb keeps only in-frame clonotypes and omits some of them. The data show about 100,000 clones, around 82% seen once. The chain joins TRBV7-9 to TRBJ1-6; D is unclear. The receptor's source is a human donor who had recovered from COVID-19. Sequencing was performed on peripheral blood, taken after recovery from COVID-19. The CDR3 DNA follows: TGTGCCAGCAGCTTATCCGCCCCTGATTCACCCCTCCACTTT. Residues: CASSLSAPDSPLHF.